These 16 T cell receptor beta chains were all obtained from the same sample, sequenced in a study of human T cells and chemical hapten exposure. TCRdb analysed the RACE reads with MiXCR anew, one entry per CDR3 protein. Of about 260,000 distinct CDR3 sequences listed, about 8.1% are singletons. Time point: pre-sensitization, week 0. The treatment here: therapeutic diphenylcyclopropenone sensitization with weekly scalp DPC. Sequencing used whole blood, obtained in connection with sensitization to the hapten diphenylcyclopropenone (DPC). The source is a woman in her thirties or forties with alopecia areata. Some clones in this sample may be carry-over from other donors' samples.

This clonotype occurred a few times. The chain links TRBV2 to TRBJ2-1; TRBD1 is a possible D gene (6 bases). The CDR3 is 15 amino acids. V dropped 6 bases and J dropped 0 bases, with 12 bases sitting between them. Germline assignment: CDR1 SNHLY and CDR2 FYNNEI. The CDR3 region has the DNA TGTGCCAGCAGGATGCAGGGGAGCTCCTACAATGAGCAGTTCTTC. Its translation: CASRMQGSSYNEQFF.

This clonotype was counted at least ten times. The chain combines TRBV29-1 with TRBJ1-1; D unclear. The germline gives CDR1 SQVTM, CDR2 ANQGSEA. The V and J ends lost 6 bases and 6 bases respectively, with 8 bases between them. This CDR3 spans 10 amino acids. CDR3 DNA sequence: TGCAGCGTGTCAGAGGCTGAAGCTTTCTTT. This sequence encodes CSVSEAEAFF.

This clonotype was counted ten times or more. The J gene is TRBJ2-3, the V gene TRBV20-1; TRBD2 is a possible D gene (6 bases). CDR1 is DFQATT and CDR2 is SNEGSKA in the germline V gene (reference sequence). The V and J ends lost 3 bases and 2 bases respectively, with 12 bases between them. The CDR3 covers 14 residues. The CDR3 is CSASGTLFTDTQYF. DNA of the CDR3: TGCAGTGCTAGTGGGACTCTCTTCACAGATACGCAGTATTTT.

The rearrangement joins TRBV4-1 to TRBJ1-1; D is uncertain. Trimming shortened V by 2 bases and J by 4 bases, and 14 bases separated the two germline ends. The CDR3 length is 15 residues. CDR1 is MGHRA and CDR2 is YSYEKL in the germline V gene. CDR3 DNA: TGCGCCAGCAGCCAATTCCCCCGCTCTGGCACTGAAGCTTTCTTT. This sequence encodes CASSQFPRSGTEAFF.

This clonotype has more than one count but fewer than ten. The rearrangement joins TRBV12-3 or TRBV12-4 to TRBJ1-1, with D perhaps matching TRBD1 (6 bases). With 3 bases removed from V and 0 bases from J, the gap between germline ends came to 11 bases. The CDR3 consists of 15 residues. The CDR3 sequence is CASSFSGALNTEAFF. The CDR3 coding sequence is TGTGCCAGCAGTTTCTCAGGGGCGCTGAACACTGAAGCTTTCTTT.

This clonotype was seen at least ten times. The chain carries TRBV7-8 and TRBJ1-5; tentative D call: TRBD1 (5 bases). CDR1 is SGHVS, CDR2 FQNEAQ, per germline. This CDR3 is 13 amino acids long. The V end was cut by 4 bases, the J end by 10 bases, with 14 bases between. Written as DNA, the CDR3 is TGTGCCAGCAGCTCCGGGACCTACGAACCCCAGCATTTT. Its translation is CASSSGTYEPQHF.

This chain links TRBV3-1 with TRBJ2-2; D might be TRBD2 (5 bases). The CDR3 extends over 16 amino acids. Per the germline V gene, CDR1 is LGHDT and CDR2 is YNNKEL (reference sequence). Between the trimmed V and J ends, which lost 0 bases and 2 bases, there was a span of 10 bases. For the CDR3, the DNA is TGTGCCAGCAGCCAAGATGCACTAGTTAACACCGGGGAGCTGTTTTTT. This encodes CASSQDALVNTGELFF.

The V gene is TRBV28, the J gene TRBJ2-7; TRBD2 matches 11 bases. Germline lookup yields CDR1 MDHEN and CDR2 SYDVKM. J lost 3 bases, V lost 3 bases, and 4 bases had no gene match. This CDR3 region has 15 residues. The CDR3 DNA reads as TGTGCCAGCAGTTTTAGCGGGAGGGCCCACTACGAGCAGTACTTC. It codes for CASSFSGRAHYEQYF.

This clonotype has a handful of counts. This may be a read error, as it is one base from a much larger clone. The J gene is TRBJ1-6, the V gene TRBV7-2; 9 positions match TRBD1. The CDR3 is 14 amino acids. Trimming at V came to 4 bases and at J to 6 bases, leaving 1 base not matched to a gene. Germline CDR1 is SGHTA and CDR2 is FQGNSA. The CDR3 sequence: CASSSGQGNSPLHF. In nucleotides, the CDR3 is TGTGCCAGCAGCTCGGGACAGGGTAATTCACCCCTCCACTTT.

This clonotype has at least ten counts. V is TRBV7-8 and J is TRBJ1-5; D is unresolved. Trimming cost V 5 bases and J 6 bases, with 14 bases left between them. This CDR3 is built from 14 residues. Germline-derived CDR1 and CDR2 are SGHVS and FQNEAQ. CDR3 amino acids: CASSTQSSGQPQHF. CDR3 nucleotide sequence: TGTGCCAGCAGCACCCAGTCCTCTGGTCAGCCCCAGCATTTT. The full variable domain, with the rest looked up from reference TRBV7-8 and TRBJ1-5, is GAGVSQSPRYKVAKRGQDVALRCDPISGHVSLFWYQQALGQGPEFLTYFQNEAQLDKSGLPSDRFFAERPEGSVSTLKIQRTQQEDSAVYLCASSTQSSGQPQHFGDGTRLSIL.

This clonotype has more than one count but fewer than ten. The J gene is TRBJ2-1, the V gene TRBV10-3; tentatively, D is TRBD2 (5 bases). The V gene lost 10 bases and the J gene lost 0 bases, with 7 bases spanning the gap. The germline V gene has CDR1 ENHRY and CDR2 SYGVKD. This CDR3 spans 12 amino acids. The DNA of the CDR3 is TGTGCCAGCGGGCCCTCCTACAATGAGCAGTTCTTC. It yields the protein CASGPSYNEQFF.

The chain carries TRBV7-9 and TRBJ2-3; 8 nucleotides align to TRBD2. V was pared by 6 bases and J by 1 base, with 9 bases of the junction left unmatched. This CDR3 is 16 amino acids long. CDR1 SEHNR and CDR2 FQNEAQ come from the germline V gene (reference sequence). CDR3 in amino acids: CASRRRGLGGTDTQYF. The CDR3, as DNA: TGTGCCAGCAGGAGACGGGGACTAGGAGGCACAGATACGCAGTATTTT.

There are a few counts of this clonotype. The V and J genes are TRBV3-1 and TRBJ2-5, with 7 positions matching TRBD2. The CDR3 totals 17 residues. Per germline, CDR1 LGHDT and CDR2 YNNKEL (reference sequence). V shed 4 bases, J shed 4 bases, and the junction held 15 bases outside the gene matches. The CDR3 here is CASSPGITRDYRETQYF. The CDR3 DNA reads TGTGCCAGCAGCCCAGGGATCACCCGGGACTACCGAGAGACCCAGTACTTC.

The genes are TRBV7-2 and TRBJ2-3; a weak D match, TRBD1 (6 bases). The germline V gene has CDR1 SGHTA and CDR2 FQGNSA. This CDR3 region has 16 residues. The germline V and J ends were trimmed by 1 base and 4 bases, with 15 bases remaining between them. CDR3 residues: CASSLGGQGFADTQYF. The CDR3 DNA reads as TGTGCCAGCAGCTTAGGAGGTCAGGGGTTCGCAGATACGCAGTATTTT.

This clonotype has a handful of counts. The V gene is TRBV6-1, the J gene TRBJ2-7; 8 nucleotides match TRBD1. The germline V gene has CDR1 MNHNS and CDR2 SASEGT. This CDR3 has 15 amino acids. J gave up 3 bases and V 5 bases, and 9 bases lay outside the gene matches. In nucleotides, the CDR3 is TGTGCCAGCAGTAAGCAGGGGGCTAGGGACTACGAGCAGTACTTC. Translated: CASSKQGARDYEQYF.

V is TRBV28 and J is TRBJ1-1; 9 bases agree with TRBD1. This CDR3 has 14 residues. V lost 2 bases and J lost 4; bases outside the gene matches: 2. Germline V gene sequence: CDR1 MDHEN, CDR2 SYDVKM. CDR3 loop: CASSLGTGSTEAFF. CDR3 in DNA: TGTGCCAGCAGTTTAGGGACAGGGAGCACTGAAGCTTTCTTT.